A single sample is the source of the 26 T cell receptor beta chains below, sequenced in a study of vaccination effects on CD4 cells after COVID-19. The method was immunoSEQ multiplex PCR; TCRdb's version includes in-frame clones alone and lacks a portion of them. This table holds 30,000 or so clones, roughly two thirds found once. Their antigen targets remain unknown. Investigators separated out CD4+ T cells once less than 11 days of culture had passed. Sequencing used CD4+ T cells from PBMCs cultured without peptide, obtained before COVID-19 vaccination. The source is a human donor who received a COVID-19 vaccine.

The DNA for the CDR3 is TGTGCCTGGAGTGTAAGGATGGGGGCAACTGGCGAGACCCAGTACTTC. Translated, it gives CAWSVRMGATGETQYF. V usage is TRBV30 and J usage is TRBJ2-5; maybe TRBD1 (6 bases). V lost 0 bases to trimming and J lost 5 bases, with 19 bases between them. CDR3 length: 16 amino acids. Germline CDR1 GTSNPN, CDR2 SVGIG (reference sequence).

This chain links TRBV30 with TRBJ1-1; D not resolved. CDR3 size: 16 residues. V lost 3 bases and J lost 0, with 17 bases in between. Germline V gene sequence: CDR1 GTSNPN, CDR2 SVGIG (reference sequence). CDR3 in amino acids: CAWSSEVPAMNTEAFF. The CDR3 DNA reads TGTGCCTGGAGCTCTGAGGTTCCCGCGATGAACACTGAAGCTTTCTTT.

J is TRBJ2-7 and V is TRBV6-2 or TRBV6-3; 10 positions agree with TRBD1. CDR3 length: 17 residues. Germline CDR1 MNHEY, CDR2 SVGEGT. Losses at the gene ends were 5 bases for V and 1 base for J; bases not matched to a gene: 11. CDR3 in DNA: TGTGCCAGCAGTCAATCCTTCGGACAGGGGGTGTCCTACGAGCAGTACTTC. It yields the protein CASSQSFGQGVSYEQYF.

In DNA form, the CDR3 reads TGTGCCAGCAGCTTACAGGTCGACGGTGACGAGCAGTACTTC. Its protein product is CASSLQVDGDEQYF. This chain joins TRBV11-2 and TRBJ2-7; D gene uncertain. There are 14 residues in the CDR3. The germline CDR1 and CDR2 sequences are SGHAT and FQNNGV. V lost 2 bases and J 5 bases, leaving 13 bases between the germline ends.

This clone was seen a handful of times. The CDR3 nucleotides read TGTGCCAGCAGCTTTCCAGGGGGTAACACTGAAGCTTTCTTT. Amino acid sequence: CASSFPGGNTEAFF. V is TRBV5-4 and J is TRBJ1-1, with 7 bases fitting TRBD1. The CDR3 has 14 amino acids. V gave up 2 bases and J gave up 2 bases; unmatched junction bases: 3. Germline CDR1 reads SGHNT; CDR2 reads YYREEE (reference sequence).

This chain joins TRBV3-1 (or the pseudogene TRBV3-2) and TRBJ2-7, with D uncertain. V lost 2 bases and J 5 bases, leaving 4 bases between the germline ends. From germline, CDR1 is LGHDT and CDR2 YNNKEL (reference sequence). This CDR3 is built from 11 residues. The CDR3 sequence: CASSQTHEQYF. CDR3 nucleotide sequence: TGTGCCAGCAGCCAAACTCACGAGCAGTACTTC.

This clone has more than one count but fewer than ten. This sequence joins TRBV4-1 and TRBJ1-2; a possible D gene is TRBD1 (5 bases). V was cut by 0 bases and J by 11 bases, with 22 bases left in between. In germline, CDR1 is MGHRA, CDR2 YSYEKL. This CDR3 contains 16 residues. The CDR3 reads CASSQDTQGKGRAYTF. The DNA of the CDR3 is TGCGCCAGCAGCCAAGATACACAAGGCAAAGGCAGGGCTTACACCTTC.

The rearrangement joins TRBV24-1 to TRBJ2-3, with 10 bases that match TRBD2. CDR3 length equals 16 residues. The V segment lost 6 bases and the J segment 0 bases; nucleotides outside the gene matches: 5. The germline CDR1 and CDR2 sequences are KGHDR and SFDVKD. The CDR3 sequence is CATSPQRGGSTDTQYF. The CDR3 DNA sequence: TGTGCCACCAGTCCTCAGCGGGGGGGCAGCACAGATACGCAGTATTTT.

The chain recombines TRBV19 with TRBJ2-1; no reliable D call. Germline V gene sequence: CDR1 LNHDA, CDR2 SQIVND (reference sequence). CDR3 length equals 14 residues. V was trimmed by 8 bases and J by 9 bases, leaving 20 bases between them. CDR3 sequence reads: CASGQQTSFGEQFF. For the CDR3, the DNA is TGTGCCAGTGGCCAACAGACTTCCTTCGGTGAGCAGTTCTTC.

This clone was seen more than once but under ten times. This chain links TRBV12-5 with TRBJ2-1, with 12 bases fitting TRBD2. With V trimmed by 4 bases and J by 4 bases, 2 bases remained unmatched. This CDR3 has 15 amino acids. Germline V gene data show CDR1 as LGHNT and CDR2 as FRNRAP. The CDR3 spells CASGSSGRVYNEQFF. In DNA form, the CDR3 reads TGTGCTAGTGGTTCTAGCGGGAGGGTTTACAATGAGCAGTTCTTC.

A few counts support this clone. The chain carries TRBV29-1 and TRBJ2-2; TRBD1 is a possible D gene (5 bases). The V gene's germline CDR1 is SQVTM and CDR2 ANQGSEA. The CDR3 loop spans 13 amino acids. V dropped 7 bases and J dropped 0 bases, with 9 bases sitting between them. For the CDR3, the DNA is TGCAGCGCGGACACCCCGAACACCGGGGAGCTGTTTTTT. Protein product: CSADTPNTGELFF.

This sequence joins TRBV9 and TRBJ1-1, with unresolved D. The CDR3 covers 14 residues. The V gene lost 3 bases and the J gene lost 0 bases, with 9 bases spanning the gap. Per germline, CDR1 SGDLS and CDR2 YYNGEE. The CDR3 loop reads CASSEPRMNTEAFF. DNA for the CDR3: TGTGCCAGCAGCGAACCTCGGATGAACACTGAAGCTTTCTTT.

The J gene is TRBJ2-1, the V gene TRBV7-6, with D possibly being TRBD2 (5 bases). Trimming took 5 bases from V and 2 from J, leaving 13 bases between them. The germline gives CDR1 SGHVS, CDR2 FNYEAQ. This CDR3 spans 15 amino acids. CDR3 sequence (DNA): TGTGCCAGCAGCCCCACTAGTCTGACCTACAATGAGCAGTTCTTC. It yields the protein CASSPTSLTYNEQFF.

The V gene is TRBV5-1, the J gene TRBJ2-1; D ambiguous. V was cut by 2 bases and J by 7 bases, with 13 bases left in between. Germline lookup yields CDR1 SGHRS and CDR2 YFSETQ. The CDR3 covers 14 residues. For the CDR3, the DNA is TGCGCCAGCAGCTTTTTGGTACCCGAAAATGAGCAGTTCTTC. Its translation: CASSFLVPENEQFF.

The chain is built from TRBV6-5 and TRBJ1-1, with 9 bases lining up with TRBD1. V gave up 3 bases and J gave up 7 bases; unmatched junction bases: 6. Germline CDR1 and CDR2: MNHEY and SVGAGI. The CDR3 consists of 14 residues. The DNA of the CDR3 is TGTGCCAGCAGTTATACCGGGACAGGGAGTGAAGCTTTCTTT. This codes for CASSYTGTGSEAFF.

This clone was recorded a few times. The gene calls are TRBV3-1 (or the pseudogene TRBV3-2) and TRBJ2-7, with 11 bases identical to TRBD1. This CDR3 has 21 amino acids. Germline V gene data show CDR1 as LGHDT and CDR2 as YNNKEL (reference sequence). With V trimmed by 1 base and J by 2 bases, 19 bases remained unmatched. CDR3 nucleotides: TGTGCCAGCAGCCAAGGAAGGGCGCGGGACAGGGGGTTTGGAGAAACCTACGAGCAGTACTTC. Its translation is CASSQGRARDRGFGETYEQYF.

The V call is TRBV25-1, the J call TRBJ2-1; D gene uncertain. The CDR3 is made up of 11 amino acids. Germline CDR1 reads MGHDK; CDR2 reads SYGVNS. The V end lost 6 bases, the J end lost 4 bases, and 4 bases lay between the germline ends. The DNA of the CDR3 is TGTGCCAGCAGCCTATACAATGAGCAGTTCTTC. Translation: CASSLYNEQFF. Based on the CDR3 plus reference TRBV25-1 and TRBJ2-1, the full variable domain is EADIYQTPRYLVIGTGKKITLECSQTMGHDKMYWYQQDPGMELHLIHYSYGVNSTEKGDLSSESTVSRIRTEHFPLTLESARPSHTSQYLCASSLYNEQFFGPGTRLTVL.

Of note for this clone: Other DNA sequences of this sample code for an identical CDR3. The CDR3: CASSGDRFYGYTF. The CDR3 nucleotides are TGTGCCAGCAGTGGCGACAGGTTTTATGGCTACACCTTC. This rearrangement joins TRBV2 to TRBJ1-2; TRBD1 is a possible D gene (6 bases). From germline, CDR1 is SNHLY and CDR2 FYNNEI. V lost 4 bases and J 5 bases, leaving 11 bases between the germline ends. The CDR3 loop spans 13 amino acids.

This clone was found a few times. The V call is TRBV27, the J call TRBJ1-2; tentatively, D is TRBD1 (5 bases). Trimming pared 8 bases from V and 2 bases from J, leaving 15 bases between. Germline assignment: CDR1 MNHEY and CDR2 SMNVEV (reference sequence). The CDR3 loop spans 14 amino acids. The CDR3 sequence is CASSPVGGNYGYTF. The CDR3 coding sequence is TGTGCCAGCTCCCCGGTCGGGGGGAACTATGGCTACACCTTC.

The chain carries TRBV2 and TRBJ2-5, with D possibly matching TRBD1 (5 bases). The CDR3 is made up of 15 amino acids. Germline V CDR1 and CDR2: SNHLY, FYNNEI. V was shortened by 8 bases and J by 3 bases, with 19 bases between the two germline ends. The CDR3 DNA is TGTGCCAGCCCCAGGCGGCAGGGAAGGGAAGAGACCCAGTACTTC. This translates into CASPRRQGREETQYF.

The gene calls are TRBV27 and TRBJ1-1; 7 bases map to TRBD1. The CDR3 runs to 15 residues. V shed 2 bases, J shed 5 bases, and the junction held 8 bases outside the gene matches. Looked up from germline, CDR1 is MNHEY and CDR2 is SMNVEV (reference sequence). The CDR3 spells CASSLSPRGRTEAFF. The CDR3 region has the DNA TGTGCCAGCAGTTTAAGTCCCAGGGGGAGGACTGAAGCTTTCTTT.

The V gene is TRBV7-7, the J gene TRBJ2-3; D uncertain. V lost 1 base and J 2 bases, leaving 7 bases between the germline ends. Germline CDR1 and CDR2: SSHAT and FNYEAQ (reference sequence). The CDR3 is made up of 14 amino acids. The CDR3 protein is CASSLGGITDTQYF. The CDR3 DNA follows: TGTGCCAGCAGCTTAGGAGGAATCACAGATACGCAGTATTTT.

The chain carries TRBV6-2 or TRBV6-3 and TRBJ1-2; the D gene is possibly TRBD1 (5 bases). Trimming removed 5 bases at V and 2 bases at J, with 6 bases between. This CDR3 has 12 residues. CDR1 and CDR2 from the germline V gene are MNHEY and SVGEGT. CDR3 amino acids: CASSRQNYGYTF. CDR3 coding DNA: TGTGCCAGCAGTCGACAGAACTATGGCTACACCTTC.

The chain carries TRBV13 and TRBJ1-3; 7 nucleotides agree with TRBD1. Trimming at V came to 7 bases and at J to 4 bases, leaving 7 bases not matched to a gene. The germline gives CDR1 PRHDT, CDR2 FYEKMQ (reference sequence). This CDR3 spans 14 amino acids. The DNA of the CDR3 is TGTGCCAGCACCGAACAGGGGACAGGAAACACCATATATTTT. It translates to CASTEQGTGNTIYF.

The chain uses TRBV6-2 or TRBV6-3 and TRBJ2-7, with a weak D call TRBD2 (5 bases). Germline V gene sequence: CDR1 MNHEY, CDR2 SVGEGT. Trimming removed 5 bases at V and 12 bases at J, with 20 bases between. The CDR3 contains 13 residues. For the CDR3, the DNA is TGTGCCAGCAGTGACCCCGGACCGAACGAGGGGTACTTC. Its translation: CASSDPGPNEGYF.

There are a few counts of this clone. The gene calls are TRBV2 and TRBJ1-3; D perhaps matches TRBD1 (5 bases). The germline V and J ends were trimmed by 1 base and 0 bases, with 13 bases remaining between them. The CDR3 spans 17 residues. Germline-derived CDR1 and CDR2 are SNHLY and FYNNEI. This chain's CDR3 is CASSEELAGTSGNTIYF. Here the CDR3 DNA reads TGTGCCAGCAGTGAAGAGTTGGCAGGGACCTCTGGAAACACCATATATTTT.